Reported below is one T cell receptor beta chain. Its cognate antigen is unknown. This sample was taken from a study of siplizumab effects on memory and regulatory T cells. Study findings and constraints: In siplizumab cultures, the suppressive function of proliferating Tregs remained unconfirmed. Treg-derived clones made up an average of around 70% of mappable alloreactive CD4+ clones with siplizumab and under 35% in controls. Siplizumab produced a significant reduction in alloreactive sequences that were traceable to unstimulated CD4+ memory cells. No assignable naive or memory phenotype existed for roughly 80-96% of proliferating CD4+ or CD8+ clones.

Generated by immunoSEQ multiplex PCR, the TCRdb table keeps only in-frame clones and is missing some. The sample lists about 99,000 clones; over 90% were seen once. The CDR3 covers 16 residues. Germline lookup yields CDR1 MNHNS and CDR2 SASEGT. V was pared by 4 bases and J by 0 bases, with 8 bases of the junction left unmatched. The sequenced sample consisted of Tregs sorted from blood. V is TRBV6-1 and J is TRBJ2-5, with TRBD1 identical over 7 bases. The sequence derives from a human donor in good health. The CDR3 spells CASSVSTGSYQETQYF. For the CDR3, the DNA is TGTGCCAGCAGTGTTTCGACAGGGTCGTACCAAGAGACCCAGTACTTC.